The rows below give T cell receptor beta chains drawn from one sample of a study of regulatory T cells in long-lasting Graves disease. TCRdb ran MiXCR on the multiplex PCR reads and lists one entry per CDR3 protein. Counted here are around 400,000 distinct CDR3 sequences, around 22% occurring once; the ten biggest clones make up about a quarter. This material consisted of peripheral blood mononuclear cells (PBMCs), taken when the disease was refractory, from a patient treated with antithyroid drugs. All receptors come from a female donor with Graves disease. The CDR3 runs from the conserved cysteine through the conserved F or W. The order of the fields is D gene, J gene, CDR3 length, V gene, clone size, CDR3 protein, CDR3 DNA. A D gene is named only where the DNA matches it firmly. Not all rows give a size; the values are once, few, many and, for expanded clones, a class.

TRBD2,TRBJ2-7,20,TRBV28,-,CASSLRQIIELAGGPHEQYF,TGTGCCAGCAGTTTAAGGCAGATTATCGAACTAGCGGGAGGGCCCCACGAGCAGTACTTC
-,TRBJ1-2,13,TRBV6-1,many,CASSLRALYGYTF,TGTGCCAGCAGCCTACGGGCCCTCTATGGCTACACCTTC
-,TRBJ2-7,16,TRBV15,few,CATSRALAWTSGEQYF,TGTGCCACCAGCAGAGCGCTAGCGTGGACGTCCGGCGAGCAGTACTTC
-,TRBJ2-2,14,TRBV13,many,CASNDYPNTGELFF,TGTGCCAGCAACGACTACCCAAACACCGGGGAGCTGTTTTTT
TRBD1,TRBJ1-2,14,TRBV5-4,-,CASSLEGGRRYYTF,TGTGCCAGCAGCTTGGAAGGGGGCCGCAGATACTACACCTTC
TRBD1,TRBJ2-7,15,TRBV12-3/TRBV12-4,-,CASSPDGQVPYEQYF,TGTGCCAGCAGTCCGGATGGACAGGTCCCCTACGAGCAGTACTTC
-,TRBJ2-3,16,TRBV15,-,CATSREGDIRGDTQYF,TGTGCCACCAGCAGAGAGGGGGACATCCGAGGGGATACGCAGTATTTT
-,TRBJ2-2,11,TRBV2,once,CASSEEGELFF,TGTGCCAGCAGTGAAGAGGGGGAGCTGTTTTTT
TRBD1,TRBJ2-2,14,TRBV7-2,-,CASSLGQITGELFF,TGTGCCAGCAGCTTGGGACAGATCACCGGGGAGCTGTTTTTT
-,TRBJ1-3,17,TRBV2,few,CASSEPTRTNSGNTIYF,TGTGCCAGCAGTGAACCCACCCGAACGAACTCTGGAAACACCATATATTTT
-,TRBJ2-2,12,TRBV12-3/TRBV12-4,-,CASSWGPGELFF,TGTGCCAGCAGTTGGGGGCCCGGGGAGCTGTTTTTT
TRBD1,TRBJ2-7,14,TRBV20-1,few,CSARGGTGGGEQYF,TGCAGTGCTAGAGGCGGGACAGGGGGTGGGGAGCAGTACTTC
TRBD1,TRBJ1-1,13,TRBV5-1,-,CASSWAPGQEAFF,TGCGCCAGCAGCTGGGCCCCGGGACAGGAAGCTTTCTTT
-,TRBJ2-5,16,TRBV19,-,CASSPGWTKAQETQYF,TGTGCCAGTAGCCCCGGGTGGACTAAAGCCCAAGAGACCCAGTACTTC
-,TRBJ2-5,13,TRBV19,few,CASTTGVLETQYF,TGTGCCAGTACAACGGGAGTGCTGGAGACCCAGTACTTC
-,TRBJ1-1,13,TRBV28,many,CASSVTENTEAFF,TGTGCCAGCAGTGTCACAGAAAACACTGAAGCTTTCTTT
TRBD1,TRBJ1-2,15,TRBV28,many,CASSPRDRAIFGYTF,TGTGCCAGCAGTCCCCGGGACAGGGCGATCTTTGGCTACACCTTC
TRBD2,TRBJ2-5,17,TRBV29-1,-,CSVEDLRTSGRGGTQYF,TGCAGCGTTGAAGATCTAAGGACTAGCGGGAGGGGTGGGACCCAGTACTTC
-,TRBJ2-2,15,TRBV28,many,CASSASGVLGGELFF,TGTGCCAGCAGTGCCAGCGGAGTCTTGGGCGGGGAGCTGTTTTTT
-,TRBJ2-7,14,TRBV2,-,CASSGRTGNYEQYF,TGTGCCAGCAGTGGCCGGACCGGAAACTACGAGCAGTACTTC
-,TRBJ1-2,12,TRBV19,-,CASSTRTTRYTF,TGTGCCAGTAGTACAAGGACGACCCGATACACCTTC
TRBD2,TRBJ2-7,14,TRBV7-2,-,CASSFLAGEGEQYF,TGTGCCAGCAGCTTTCTAGCGGGAGAGGGCGAGCAGTACTTC
-,TRBJ2-3,14,TRBV2,-,CASSPGLTHDTQYF,TGTGCCAGCAGTCCGGGACTCACCCATGATACGCAGTATTTT
-,TRBJ2-7,18,TRBV7-7,many,CASSSPTLGRGQPYEQYF,TGTGCCAGCAGCTCCCCTACTCTTGGCCGGGGTCAACCTTACGAGCAGTACTTC
-,TRBJ1-5,15,TRBV18,-,CASSPFENSNQPQHF,TGTGCCAGCTCACCCTTCGAGAATAGCAATCAGCCCCAGCATTTT
-,TRBJ1-1,14,TRBV30,many,CAGTTGTLNTEAFF,TGTGCCGGCACCACCGGGACTTTGAACACTGAAGCTTTCTTT
TRBD2,TRBJ2-1,15,TRBV11-2,-,CASSRYRGGDNEQFF,TGTGCCAGCAGCCGGTACCGGGGGGGGGACAATGAGCAGTTCTTC
-,TRBJ1-1,16,TRBV5-4,few,CASSSAQGTRGTEAFF,TGTGCCAGCAGCTCGGCCCAGGGGACCCGAGGGACTGAAGCTTTCTTT
-,TRBJ1-1,14,TRBV9,few,CASSIGRGGTEAFF,TGTGCCAGCAGCATAGGAAGGGGAGGCACTGAAGCTTTCTTT